Below, 32 T cell receptor beta chains from the same sample are listed, as sequenced in a study of CD8+ T cells in alopecia areata. Sequencing templates came from extracted RNA that was reverse transcribed into cDNA. Produced via immunoSEQ multiplex PCR; TCRdb's table is partial and in-frame only. The table includes some 220,000 clones, more than 45% detected once. Treatment defined: oral pan-JAK inhibitor, 5-10 mg twice daily. Specimen: CD4+ T cells sorted from blood, collected at week 4, from a patient treated with tofacitinib. These receptors were taken from a human donor with alopecia areata.

The chain couples TRBV23-1 to TRBJ1-1, with 9 bases aligning to TRBD1. TRBV23-1 falls under the ORF class, with uncertain function. The CDR3 is 13 amino acids. The junction had 2 bases not matched to a gene; V was cut back by 3 bases and J by 6 bases. The CDR3 nucleotides are TGCGCCAGCAGTCATCGACAGGGGGCTGAAGCTTTCTTT. It is translated as CASSHRQGAEAFF.

In this sample, this clone turned up a few times. J is TRBJ2-3 and V is TRBV4-3; 7 bases align to TRBD2. CDR3 length: 18 residues. V lost 4 bases, J lost 0 bases, and 13 bases stayed unmatched. Germline CDR1 LGHNA, CDR2 YSLEER. In nucleotides, the CDR3 is TGCGCCAGCAGCCGAAGTGGGCGTGGCGGGGGTAGCACAGATACGCAGTATTTT. Protein: CASSRSGRGGGSTDTQYF.

This clone has just a few counts. J is TRBJ2-5 and V is TRBV4-3; D remains ambiguous. Germline V gives CDR1 LGHNA, CDR2 YSLEER. The CDR3 extends over 13 amino acids. V gave up 1 base and J gave up 5 bases, with 8 bases separating them. The CDR3 region has the DNA TGCGCCAGCAGCCAAGGGGCCCGTGAGACCCAGTACTTC. It translates to CASSQGARETQYF.

This clone has only a few counts. The chain recombines TRBV15 with TRBJ1-1, with TRBD1 matching 8 bases. The CDR3 length is 21 residues. With V trimmed by 1 base and J by 0 bases, 19 bases remained unmatched. CDR1 LNHNV and CDR2 YYDKDF come from the germline V gene (reference sequence). DNA for the CDR3: TGTGCCACCAGCAGAGGTTTTACCCGGGACAGGCGGGGGACCATGAACACTGAAGCTTTCTTT. It yields the protein CATSRGFTRDRRGTMNTEAFF.

The chain is built from TRBV5-6 and TRBJ2-3, with TRBD2 matching 8 bases. Per germline, CDR1 SGHDT and CDR2 YYEEEE. V gave up 3 bases and J gave up 2 bases; unmatched junction bases: 11. The CDR3 is 17 residues long. CDR3 in amino acids: CASSSRERGRFTDTQYF. In nucleotides, the CDR3 is TGTGCCAGCAGCTCTCGGGAGCGGGGGCGCTTCACAGATACGCAGTATTTT.

This clone was counted between two and nine times. The genes are TRBV5-1 and TRBJ2-4, with 8 bases fitting TRBD1. CDR3 length: 17 amino acids. Germline-derived CDR1 and CDR2 are SGHRS and YFSETQ. V gave up 2 bases and J gave up 4 bases; unmatched junction bases: 11. The CDR3 DNA reads TGCGCCAGCAGCTTTGGACAGGGTCCAACGATAAAAAACATTCAGTACTTC. Protein product: CASSFGQGPTIKNIQYF.

This clone was observed a single time. This sequence joins TRBV2 and TRBJ1-2; D uncertain. Trimming cost V 7 bases and J 4 bases, with 10 bases left between them. The CDR3 loop spans 12 amino acids. Germline loops: CDR1 SNHLY, CDR2 FYNNEI. The chain's CDR3 is CASNQDRYGYTF. CDR3 bases: TGTGCCAGCAATCAGGACCGCTATGGCTACACCTTC.

This CDR3 is CASRSREWAEAFF. The CDR3 DNA follows: TGCGCCAGCAGGAGTCGGGAGTGGGCTGAAGCTTTCTTT. V usage is TRBV5-1 and J usage is TRBJ1-1; D remains ambiguous. Germline-derived CDR1 and CDR2 are SGHRS and YFSETQ. This CDR3 is built from 13 residues. Between the trimmed V and J ends, which lost 5 bases and 6 bases, there was a span of 14 bases.

The rearrangement uses TRBV7-2 and TRBJ2-1, with 11 bases lining up with TRBD2. After removal of 2 bases from V and 6 bases from J, the junction contained 3 bases not matched to a gene. CDR3 length: 15 residues. Germline CDR1 is SGHTA and CDR2 is FQGNSA. CDR3 amino acids: CASSLSSGGPNEQFF. CDR3 sequence (DNA): TGTGCCAGCAGCTTATCTAGCGGGGGGCCCAATGAGCAGTTCTTC.

The CDR3 sequence: CASARAVQETQYF. The CDR3 DNA sequence: TGCGCCAGCGCCCGGGCCGTTCAAGAGACCCAGTACTTC. The rearrangement uses TRBV5-1 and TRBJ2-5; unclear D gene. The CDR3 spans 13 residues. Germline loops: CDR1 SGHRS, CDR2 YFSETQ. V gave up 7 bases and J gave up 2 bases, with 12 bases separating them.

V gene TRBV5-1 combines with J gene TRBJ1-2; no firm D call. CDR3 length: 13 amino acids. V was trimmed by 0 bases and J by 6 bases, leaving 9 bases between them. In germline, CDR1 is SGHRS, CDR2 YFSETQ. CDR3 amino acids: CASSLGSPDGYTF. CDR3 bases: TGCGCCAGCAGCTTGGGAAGTCCCGATGGCTACACCTTC. The whole variable domain, remainder taken from reference TRBV5-1 and TRBJ1-2, is KAGVTQTPRYLIKTRGQQVTLSCSPISGHRSVSWYQQTPGQGLQFLFEYFSETQRNKGNFPGRFSGRQFSNSRSEMNVSTLELGDSALYLCASSLGSPDGYTFGSGTRLTVV.

The rearrangement links TRBV18 to TRBJ2-5; the D is unclear. The CDR3 spans 12 residues. Germline loops: CDR1 KGHSH, CDR2 LQKENI. V was cut by 3 bases and J by 0 bases, with 2 bases left in between. CDR3 loop: CASSPYQETQYF. In nucleotides, the CDR3 is TGTGCCAGCTCACCGTACCAAGAGACCCAGTACTTC.

The CDR3 reads CASSAVVGRDTQYF. The CDR3 nucleotides read TGTGCCAGCAGTGCAGTTGTTGGTAGGGATACGCAGTATTTT. The rearrangement uses TRBV25-1 and TRBJ2-3, with D unclear. The CDR3 sequence is 14 residues long. Germline lookup yields CDR1 MGHDK and CDR2 SYGVNS. V dropped 4 bases and J dropped 6 bases, with 14 bases sitting between them.

The rearrangement links TRBV4-1 to TRBJ2-4, with 8 bases fitting TRBD1. Per germline, CDR1 MGHRA and CDR2 YSYEKL. The CDR3 covers 17 residues. The trim removed 0 bases at V and 6 bases at J, leaving 10 bases unmatched. CDR3 sequence (DNA): TGCGCCAGCAGCCAAGATGGTCAGGGGGCATTGATAAACATTCAGTACTTC. The encoded protein is CASSQDGQGALINIQYF.

The rearrangement uses TRBV6-6 and TRBJ2-1; 8 bases are a match to TRBD1. Looked up from germline, CDR1 is MNHNY and CDR2 is SVGAGI (reference sequence). Trimming cost V 7 bases and J 5 bases; bases outside gene matches: 4. This CDR3 has 13 residues. The CDR3 here is CASTTTGDNEQFF. The CDR3 DNA reads TGTGCCAGCACCACGACAGGGGACAATGAGCAGTTCTTC.

The V gene is TRBV7-2, the J gene TRBJ1-2; D remains ambiguous. The V end was cut by 0 bases, the J end by 4 bases, with 15 bases between. From germline, CDR1 is SGHTA and CDR2 FQGNSA. This CDR3 contains 16 residues. CDR3 protein: CASSLAPGSQAYGYTF. CDR3 DNA: TGTGCCAGCAGCTTAGCGCCCGGGTCTCAGGCCTATGGCTACACCTTC.

This chain links TRBV2 with TRBJ2-1, with D tentatively TRBD1 (5 bases). CDR1 is SNHLY and CDR2 is FYNNEI in the germline V gene. Trimming cost V 7 bases and J 1 base, with 14 bases left between them. The CDR3 runs to 15 residues. The CDR3 region has the DNA TGTGCCAGCACTCCAAGACAGAAATCCTACAATGAGCAGTTCTTC. Its protein product is CASTPRQKSYNEQFF.

V usage is TRBV30 and J usage is TRBJ1-5; a possible D gene is TRBD1 (6 bases). Trimming cost V 1 base and J 3 bases, with 10 bases left between them. This CDR3 has 14 residues. Per the germline V gene, CDR1 is GTSNPN and CDR2 is SVGIG (reference sequence). This CDR3 reads CAWSGGQFNQPQHF. The CDR3 DNA is TGTGCCTGGAGTGGAGGACAGTTCAATCAGCCCCAGCATTTT.

The CDR3 region has the DNA TGCAGCGTTGGAGTGACAGGAGGTGGCGGGGAGCTGTTTTTT. Amino acid sequence: CSVGVTGGGGELFF. The chain couples TRBV29-1 to TRBJ2-2, with a weak D call TRBD1 (6 bases). Germline V gene lookup returns CDR1 SQVTM and CDR2 ANQGSEA. V was pared by 4 bases and J by 7 bases, with 16 bases between. This CDR3 has 14 amino acids.

The rearrangement joins TRBV29-1 to TRBJ1-1; weak D call: TRBD1 (6 bases). The CDR3 is 14 amino acids. Trimming took off 2 bases at V and 1 base at J, with 11 bases between the two ends. The germline V gene has CDR1 SQVTM and CDR2 ANQGSEA. CDR3 region: CSVETWGQNTEAFF. Here the CDR3 DNA reads TGCAGCGTTGAAACCTGGGGACAGAACACTGAAGCTTTCTTT. The full variable domain, in which reference TRBV29-1 and TRBJ1-1 provide the parts outside the CDR3, is SAVISQKPSRDICQRGTSLTIQCQVDSQVTMMFWYRQQPGQSLTLIATANQGSEATYESGFVIDKFPISRPNLTFSTLTVSNMSPEDSSIYLCSVETWGQNTEAFFGQGTRLTVV.

This clone was counted a few times. The chain combines TRBV19 with TRBJ1-4, with D perhaps matching TRBD1 (5 bases). This CDR3 is 16 amino acids long. Trimming left V 6 bases short and J 5 bases short, with 19 bases between. Germline values: CDR1 LNHDA, CDR2 SQIVND (reference sequence). The CDR3 DNA reads TGTGCCAGTAGCATCTATCGCGGACACCCGAATGAAAAACTGTTTTTT. Its protein is CASSIYRGHPNEKLFF.

V and J are TRBV29-1 and TRBJ1-2; possibly TRBD1 for D (5 bases). CDR1 and CDR2 from the germline V gene are SQVTM and ANQGSEA. The CDR3 sequence is 14 residues long. The V end lost 3 bases, the J end lost 4 bases, and 15 bases lay between the germline ends. DNA of the CDR3: TGCAGCGTTGACTCTCCGGGACTGAGCTATGGCTACACCTTC. Its translation is CSVDSPGLSYGYTF. The full variable domain, its missing parts supplied by reference TRBV29-1 and TRBJ1-2, is SAVISQKPSRDICQRGTSLTIQCQVDSQVTMMFWYRQQPGQSLTLIATANQGSEATYESGFVIDKFPISRPNLTFSTLTVSNMSPEDSSIYLCSVDSPGLSYGYTFGSGTRLTVV.

This chain links TRBV7-8 with TRBJ1-1; TRBD1 agrees at 9 bases. J lost 10 bases, V lost 4 bases, and 7 bases had no gene match. The germline V gene encodes CDR1 SGHVS and CDR2 FQNEAQ. This CDR3 contains 13 residues. The CDR3 bases are TGTGCCAGCAGCTCGAGAGAACAGGGGGCAGCTTTCTTT. As protein: CASSSREQGAAFF.

The CDR3 DNA reads TGTGCCAGCAGCCCCCAGGACAGGGGGGATGACGGCTACACCTTC. This translates into CASSPQDRGDDGYTF. The chain couples TRBV6-5 to TRBJ1-2; 10 nucleotides agree with TRBD1. V trimming: 6 bases; J trimming: 8 bases; junction bases outside the gene matches: 12. Germline lookup yields CDR1 MNHEY and CDR2 SVGAGI. The CDR3 spans 15 residues.

The J gene is TRBJ1-2, the V gene TRBV2; D possibly corresponds to TRBD1 (5 bases). The germline gives CDR1 SNHLY, CDR2 FYNNEI. The CDR3 has 14 residues. Trimming left V 0 bases short and J 5 bases short, with 10 bases between. The CDR3: CASSEAGTEYGYTF. The CDR3 DNA reads TGTGCCAGCAGTGAAGCCGGGACGGAATATGGCTACACCTTC.

This clone came up a few times. The gene calls are TRBV30 and TRBJ2-1; D remains unclear. The V end lost 5 bases, the J end lost 0 bases, and 5 bases lay between the germline ends. Germline V gives CDR1 GTSNPN, CDR2 SVGIG (reference sequence). The CDR3 has 12 residues. Here the CDR3 reads CAWGDSYNEQFF. The DNA for the CDR3 is TGTGCCTGGGGGGACTCCTACAATGAGCAGTTCTTC.

The chain links TRBV27 to TRBJ1-2, with D possibly being TRBD1 (5 bases). Germline loops: CDR1 MNHEY, CDR2 SMNVEV (reference sequence). The CDR3 extends over 13 amino acids. V dropped 2 bases and J dropped 5 bases, with 9 bases sitting between them. CDR3 sequence: CASSLGQGYGYTF. As DNA, the CDR3 is TGTGCCAGCAGTTTAGGGCAGGGTTATGGCTACACCTTC.

This chain connects TRBV4-3 to TRBJ1-1; maybe TRBD1 (6 bases). The V end was cut by 1 base, the J end by 6 bases, with 18 bases between. The V gene's germline CDR1 is LGHNA and CDR2 YSLEER. There are 16 residues in the CDR3. CDR3 sequence (DNA): TGCGCCAGCAGCCAAGGGACCCTACAGGGAAGTTCTGAAGCTTTCTTT. Amino acids: CASSQGTLQGSSEAFF.

J is TRBJ1-1 and V is TRBV6-1, with D tentatively TRBD1 (5 bases). V lost 6 bases and J 3 bases, leaving 11 bases between the germline ends. Germline CDR1 MNHNS, CDR2 SASEGT. The length of the CDR3 is 13 residues. In nucleotides, the CDR3 is TGTGCCAGCAGCAGGGCTCCGGACACTGAAGCTTTCTTT. As protein: CASSRAPDTEAFF.

The chain employs TRBV19 and TRBJ1-1; 8 bases are shared with TRBD1. Germline V gives CDR1 LNHDA, CDR2 SQIVND (reference sequence). The length of the CDR3 is 13 residues. After removal of 3 bases from V and 9 bases from J, the junction contained 6 bases not matched to a gene. CDR3 loop: CASSIPTGGKAFF. The CDR3 nucleotides read TGTGCCAGTAGTATTCCCACAGGGGGTAAAGCTTTCTTT. Full variable domain (outside the CDR3, taken from reference TRBV19 and TRBJ1-1): DGGITQSPKYLFRKEGQNVTLSCEQNLNHDAMYWYRQDPGQGLRLIYYSQIVNDFQKGDIAEGYSVSREKKESFPLTVTSAQKNPTAFYLCASSIPTGGKAFFGQGTRLTVV.

This chain links TRBV15 with TRBJ2-1; TRBD1 or TRBD2 may be the D gene (5 bases each). CDR3 size: 12 residues. Germline V gene data show CDR1 as LNHNV and CDR2 as YYDKDF (reference sequence). The V end lost 11 bases, the J end lost 6 bases, and 14 bases lay between the germline ends. CDR3 DNA: TGTGCCTCCCGAGGGGTAACCAATGAGCAGTTCTTC. Residues: CASRGVTNEQFF.

The V call is TRBV7-2, the J call TRBJ1-1, with D possibly TRBD1 on 5 matching bases. This CDR3 is 12 amino acids long. V was shortened by 5 bases and J by 8 bases, with 12 bases between the two germline ends. Germline loops: CDR1 SGHTA, CDR2 FQGNSA. The CDR3 DNA reads as TGTGCCAGCAGCGTGACAGTAATGGAAGCTTTCTTT. It is translated as CASSVTVMEAFF.